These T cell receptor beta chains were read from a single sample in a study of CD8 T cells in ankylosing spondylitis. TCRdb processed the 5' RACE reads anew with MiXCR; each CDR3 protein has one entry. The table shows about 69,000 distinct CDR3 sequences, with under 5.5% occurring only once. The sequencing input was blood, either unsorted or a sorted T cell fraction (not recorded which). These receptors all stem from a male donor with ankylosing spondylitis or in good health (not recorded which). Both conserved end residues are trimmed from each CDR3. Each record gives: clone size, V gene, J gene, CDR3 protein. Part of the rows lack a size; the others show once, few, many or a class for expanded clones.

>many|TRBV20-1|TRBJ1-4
SPKGEDEKLF
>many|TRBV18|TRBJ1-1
ASSPSKGNTEAF
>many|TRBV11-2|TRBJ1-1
ASSLGQGRLRTEAF
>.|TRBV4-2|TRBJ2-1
ASSPPPGGNEQF
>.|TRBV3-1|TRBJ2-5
ASSQERPRGGETQY
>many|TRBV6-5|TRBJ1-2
ASSDTGAET
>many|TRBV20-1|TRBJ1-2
SASGEGGYT
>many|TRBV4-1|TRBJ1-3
ASSPGGNGNTIY
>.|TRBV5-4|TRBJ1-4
ASSLAGQGNEKLF
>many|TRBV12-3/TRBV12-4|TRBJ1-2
ASSSMSNYGYT
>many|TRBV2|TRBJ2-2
ASSDQHPTGELF
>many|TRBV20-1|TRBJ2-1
SAREGLAAYNEQF
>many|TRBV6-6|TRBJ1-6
ASTNLNSPLH
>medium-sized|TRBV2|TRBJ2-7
ASSANAAYEQY
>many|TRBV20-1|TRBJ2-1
SAQGQGGPNEQF
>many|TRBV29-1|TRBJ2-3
SVEAGSTDTQY
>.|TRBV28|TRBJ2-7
ASSFTGAYEQY
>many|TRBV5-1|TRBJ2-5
ASSLRDRARETQY
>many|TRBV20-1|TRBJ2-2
SAQAGGRNTGELF
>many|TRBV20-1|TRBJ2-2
SAPPISGGPGELF
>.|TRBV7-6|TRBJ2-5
ASTRDRGWETQY
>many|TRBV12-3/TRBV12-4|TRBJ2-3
ASRVGQGAADTQY
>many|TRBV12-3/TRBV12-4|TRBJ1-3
ASSLEGGGSFTGNTIY
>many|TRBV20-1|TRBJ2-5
SARDRRTSGLETQY
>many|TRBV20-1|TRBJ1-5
SARATGVTYQPQH
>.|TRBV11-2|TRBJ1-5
ASSLTLDRDINQPQH
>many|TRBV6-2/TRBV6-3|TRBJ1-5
ASEGYADRGYQPQH
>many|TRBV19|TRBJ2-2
ASSISGGLGTGELF
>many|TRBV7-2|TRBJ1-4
ASSQGQGREKLF
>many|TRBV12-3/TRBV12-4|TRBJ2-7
ASSLALAGQY
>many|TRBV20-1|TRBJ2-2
SARISGRDTGELF
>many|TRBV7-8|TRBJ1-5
ASSHSILGWEDSNQPQH
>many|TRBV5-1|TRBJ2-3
ASMDGGRTDTQY
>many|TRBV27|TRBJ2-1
ASSPQGSSYNEQF
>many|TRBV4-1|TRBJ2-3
ASTRGGGLTDTQY
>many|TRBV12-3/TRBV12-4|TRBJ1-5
ASSDRGMNNQPQH
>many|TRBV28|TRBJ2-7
ASGKRDRPYEQY
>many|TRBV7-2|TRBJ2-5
ASSLALIRQGKETQY
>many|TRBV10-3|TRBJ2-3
AISEPRTDTQY
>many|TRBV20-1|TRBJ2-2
SARGHNTGELF
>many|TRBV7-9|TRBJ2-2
ASSLGRGELF
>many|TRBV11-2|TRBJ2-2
ASRENGWGELF
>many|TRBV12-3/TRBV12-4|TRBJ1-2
ASSGVVLT
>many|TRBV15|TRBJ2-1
ATSRLRTAYNEQF
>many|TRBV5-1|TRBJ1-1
ASSLAVGGFEAF
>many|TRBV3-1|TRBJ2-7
ASSQDPGGTAYEQY
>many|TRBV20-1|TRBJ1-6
SASDGGNSPLH
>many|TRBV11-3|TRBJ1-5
ASSSTGTSQPQH
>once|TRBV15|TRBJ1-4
TTGRGTQATNEKLF
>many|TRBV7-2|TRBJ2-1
ASSPALGGDYNEQF
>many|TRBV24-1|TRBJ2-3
ATSDPGPDTQY
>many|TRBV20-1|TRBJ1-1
SARARGRYTEAF
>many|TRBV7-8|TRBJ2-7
ASSLGSRGPTPYEQY
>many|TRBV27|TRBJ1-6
ASSPRAFTPLH
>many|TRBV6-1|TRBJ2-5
ATWTSGRETQY
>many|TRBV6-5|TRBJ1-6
ASSNPGSPLH
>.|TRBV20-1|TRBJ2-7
SARDRSIYEQY